The source of this TCR beta chain is a study of blood T cells in healthy people across ages. Study findings and constraints: Conclusively comparing naive with antigen-experienced cells was impossible with unsorted PBMCs. TCR beta diversity, measured per million T cells, fell in a roughly linear way with age.

As concerns this clonotype: As yet, its antigen is unknown. A single base separates this from a much larger clone, so it may be a read error.

Next came a second PCR, run for 7 to 11 cycles, which used a sample-barcoded 5' primer along with a J-beta primer mix. TCRdb re-analysed the 5' RACE reads in MiXCR, keeping a single row per CDR3 protein. The sample carries 870,000 or so distinct CDR3 sequences, 29% recorded once. The sequence was obtained from a woman older than 75 in good health. The sequencing sample was made of blood.

Here the CDR3 reads CASRRGLDADTQYF. As DNA, the CDR3 is TGTGCCAGCAGACGGGGACTGGACGCAGATACGCAGTATTTT. The chain uses TRBV12-3 or TRBV12-4 and TRBJ2-3, with TRBD2 as a possible D gene (6 bases). This CDR3 region has 14 residues. The ends were cut back, 6 bases at V and 4 bases at J, with 14 bases in the middle.